This T cell receptor (beta chain) is from a study of identical twins. Whole-study results and caveats: Out-of-frame TCR alpha sharing in monozygotic twins exceeded recombination model predictions.

CDR3 length: 12 residues. Trimming pared 3 bases from V and 1 base from J, leaving 6 bases between. Germline V gene lookup returns CDR1 GTSNPN and CDR2 SVGIG (reference sequence). This clonotype showed up just a few times. Its matching antigen is unknown. TCRdb re-called the 5' RACE reads with MiXCR, one entry per CDR3 protein. The table lists 690,000 or so distinct CDR3 sequences, roughly 6% of them singletons. This rearrangement joins TRBV30 to TRBJ1-1; possible D gene TRBD1, 5 bases. The specimen sequenced was naive T cells sorted from blood. The receptor was derived from a man in his late teens or twenties in good health. CDR3 in amino acids: CAWRGPNTEAFF. CDR3 in DNA: TGTGCCTGGAGGGGGCCGAACACTGAAGCTTTCTTT.